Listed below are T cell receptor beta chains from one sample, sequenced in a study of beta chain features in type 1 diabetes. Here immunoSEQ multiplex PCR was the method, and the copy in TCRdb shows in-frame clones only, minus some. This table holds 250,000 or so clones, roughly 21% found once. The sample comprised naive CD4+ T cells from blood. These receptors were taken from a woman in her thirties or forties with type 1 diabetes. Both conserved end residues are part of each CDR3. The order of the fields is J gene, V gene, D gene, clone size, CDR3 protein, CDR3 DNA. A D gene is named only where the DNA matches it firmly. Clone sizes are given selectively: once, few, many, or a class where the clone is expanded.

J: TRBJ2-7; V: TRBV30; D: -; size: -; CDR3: CAWSVIGYEQYF; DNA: TGTGCCTGGAGTGTAATCGGCTACGAGCAGTACTTC
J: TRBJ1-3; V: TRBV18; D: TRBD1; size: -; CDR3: CASSPGQGTDTIYF; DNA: TGTGCCAGCTCACCGGGACAGGGGACGGACACCATATATTTT
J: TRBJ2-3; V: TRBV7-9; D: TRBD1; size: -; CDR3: CASSSGTGADTQYF; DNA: TGTGCCAGCAGCTCAGGGACAGGAGCAGATACGCAGTATTTT
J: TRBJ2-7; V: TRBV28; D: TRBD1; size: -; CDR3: CASTRTGASLEQYF; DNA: TGTGCCAGCACTAGGACAGGGGCCTCCCTCGAGCAGTACTTC
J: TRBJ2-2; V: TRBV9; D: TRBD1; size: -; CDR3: CASSRLAGGADTGELFF; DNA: TGTGCCAGCAGCCGCCTGGCAGGGGGCGCGGACACCGGGGAGCTGTTTTTT
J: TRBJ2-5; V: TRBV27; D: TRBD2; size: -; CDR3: CASSLWGLAGGLQETQYF; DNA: TGTGCCAGCAGTTTATGGGGACTAGCGGGGGGACTACAAGAGACCCAGTACTTC
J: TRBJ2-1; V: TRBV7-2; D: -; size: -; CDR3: CASSFAPGSYNEQFF; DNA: TGTGCCAGCAGCTTTGCACCGGGCTCCTACAATGAGCAGTTCTTC
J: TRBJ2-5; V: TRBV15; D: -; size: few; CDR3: CATSRDHGAGETQYF; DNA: TGTGCCACCAGCAGAGATCACGGAGCGGGAGAGACCCAGTACTTC
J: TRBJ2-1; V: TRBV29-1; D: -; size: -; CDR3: CSGLRDHEQFF; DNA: TGCAGCGGATTGCGGGACCATGAGCAGTTCTTC
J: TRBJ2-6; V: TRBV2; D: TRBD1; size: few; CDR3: CASSERTGPGANVLTF; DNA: TGTGCCAGCAGTGAAAGGACAGGGCCTGGGGCCAACGTCCTGACTTTC
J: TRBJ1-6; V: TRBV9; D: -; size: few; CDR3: CASSVASSYNSPLHF; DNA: TGTGCCAGCAGCGTAGCCAGCTCCTATAATTCACCCCTCCACTTT
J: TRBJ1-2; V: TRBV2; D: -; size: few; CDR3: CATQGSVGYTF; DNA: TGTGCCACCCAGGGGTCCGTCGGCTACACCTTC
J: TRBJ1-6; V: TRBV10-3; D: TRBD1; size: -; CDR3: CAIRGQGNSPLHF; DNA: TGTGCCATCAGGGGACAGGGTAATTCACCCCTCCACTTT
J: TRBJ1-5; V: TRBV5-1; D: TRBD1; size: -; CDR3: CASSLSAMTGVNQPQHF; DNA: TGCGCCAGCAGCTTGTCCGCGATGACAGGGGTCAATCAGCCCCAGCATTTT
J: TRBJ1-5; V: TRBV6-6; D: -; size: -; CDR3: CASNREHQPQHF; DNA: TGTGCCAGCAACAGGGAACATCAGCCCCAGCATTTT
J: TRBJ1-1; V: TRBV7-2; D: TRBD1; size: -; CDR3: CASSADRGDTEAFF; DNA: TGTGCCAGCAGCGCCGACAGGGGAGACACTGAAGCTTTCTTT
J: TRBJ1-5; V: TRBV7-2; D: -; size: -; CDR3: CASSSDRGQPQHF; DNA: TGTGCCAGCAGCTCGGATAGGGGTCAGCCCCAGCATTTT
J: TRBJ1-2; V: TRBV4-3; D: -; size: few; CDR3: CASSFRQTPNYGYTF; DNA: TGCGCCAGCAGCTTCCGACAAACTCCTAACTATGGCTACACCTTC
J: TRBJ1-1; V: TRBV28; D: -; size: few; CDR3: CATQNTEAFF; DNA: TGTGCCACCCAGAACACTGAAGCTTTCTTT
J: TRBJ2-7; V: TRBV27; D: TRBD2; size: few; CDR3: CASSVRTRLAGSYEQYF; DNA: TGTGCCAGCAGTGTACGGACAAGACTAGCGGGGAGCTACGAGCAGTACTTC
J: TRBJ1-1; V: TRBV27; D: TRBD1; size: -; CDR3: CASSQLTETGHRKAFF; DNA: TGTGCCAGCAGTCAACTTACCGAGACAGGGCATAGGAAAGCTTTCTTT
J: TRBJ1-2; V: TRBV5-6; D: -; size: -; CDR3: CASSLVTDGYTF; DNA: TGTGCCAGCAGCTTGGTCACAGATGGCTACACCTTC
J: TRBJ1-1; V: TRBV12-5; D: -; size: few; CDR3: CASGLVGGTRAFF; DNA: TGTGCTAGTGGTTTGGTAGGGGGAACCCGAGCTTTCTTT
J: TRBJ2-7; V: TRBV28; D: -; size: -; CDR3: CATHTASSSYEQYF; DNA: TGTGCCACTCACACGGCCTCTAGCTCCTACGAGCAGTACTTC
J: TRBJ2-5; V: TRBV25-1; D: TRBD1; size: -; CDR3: CASSLQGGETQYF; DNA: TGTGCCAGCAGCCTACAGGGGGGAGAGACCCAGTACTTC
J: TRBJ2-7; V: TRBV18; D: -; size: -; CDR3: CASSAGTTSYEQYF; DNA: TGTGCCAGCTCAGCCGGGACAACATCCTACGAGCAGTACTTC
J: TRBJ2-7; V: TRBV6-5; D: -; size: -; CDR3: CASSPGLHSQYF; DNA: TGTGCCAGCAGTCCGGGACTTCATTCTCAGTACTTC
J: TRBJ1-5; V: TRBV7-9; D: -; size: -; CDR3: CASSWAGADQPQHF; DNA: TGTGCCAGCAGCTGGGCAGGGGCCGATCAGCCCCAGCATTTT
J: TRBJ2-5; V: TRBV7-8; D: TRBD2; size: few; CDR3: CASIGLARQETQYF; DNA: TGTGCCAGCATCGGACTAGCGAGACAAGAGACCCAGTACTTC
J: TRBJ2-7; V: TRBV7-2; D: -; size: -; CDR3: CASSLEPDNSYEQYF; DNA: TGTGCCAGCAGCTTAGAGCCGGACAACTCCTACGAGCAGTACTTC
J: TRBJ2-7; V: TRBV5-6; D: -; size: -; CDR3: CASSPRQRSSYEQYF; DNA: TGTGCCAGCAGCCCCCGACAGAGGAGCTCCTACGAGCAGTACTTC
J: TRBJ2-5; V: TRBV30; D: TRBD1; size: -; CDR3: CAWSGTGAETQYF; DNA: TGTGCCTGGAGTGGCACAGGGGCAGAGACCCAGTACTTC
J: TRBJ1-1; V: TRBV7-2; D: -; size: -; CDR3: CASSTGGPNTEAFF; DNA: TGTGCCAGCAGCACAGGAGGGCCGAACACTGAAGCTTTCTTT
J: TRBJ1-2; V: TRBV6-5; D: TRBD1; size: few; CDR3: CASSTTGGNYGYTF; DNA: TGTGCCAGCAGTACGACAGGGGGCAACTATGGCTACACCTTC
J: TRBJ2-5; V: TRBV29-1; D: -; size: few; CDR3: CSVEGGGETQYF; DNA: TGCAGCGTTGAGGGGGGAGGAGAGACCCAGTACTTC
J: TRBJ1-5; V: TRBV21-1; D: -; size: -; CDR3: CASSSRAPGNNQPQHF; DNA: TGTGCCAGCAGCTCCCGGGCCCCAGGGAACAATCAGCCCCAGCATTTT
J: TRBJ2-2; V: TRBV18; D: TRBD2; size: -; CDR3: CASSPPKGLAPNTGELFF; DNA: TGTGCCAGCTCACCACCGAAGGGACTAGCGCCGAACACCGGGGAGCTGTTTTTT